A selection of T cell receptor beta chains follows, all from one sample in a study of cytomegalovirus exposure and HLA in healthy donors. Assay used: immunoSEQ multiplex PCR; TCRdb lists only in-frame clones, some missing. This table holds some 82,000 clones, about 81% found once. Input material: PBMCs. These receptors were taken from a woman aged 50 to 65 in good health and CMV-seronegative. Both conserved end residues are part of each CDR3. The order of the fields is J gene, clone size, D gene, V gene, CDR3 DNA, CDR3 protein. D genes are given only for firm matches. Clone size is given for some rows only: seen once, a few or many times, or a class if the clone is expanded.

TRBJ2-2 | - | - | TRBV27 | TGTGCCAGCAGTTGGGGGACACTAAACACCGGGGAGCTGTTTTTT | CASSWGTLNTGELFF
TRBJ2-7 | - | TRBD1 | TRBV30 | TGTGCCTGGAGTCGGGGACAGGAGAGCTCCTACGAGCAGTACTTC | CAWSRGQESSYEQYF
TRBJ2-1 | - | - | TRBV7-2 | TGTGCCAGCAGCTTGGTCAGCTCCTACAATGAGCAGTTCTTC | CASSLVSSYNEQFF
TRBJ2-7 | - | TRBD2 | TRBV6-5 | TGTGCCAGCAGTTACTCGGGCGGGAGTGGGTACGAGCAGTACTTC | CASSYSGGSGYEQYF
TRBJ2-2 | - | TRBD2 | TRBV11-3 | TGTGCCAGCAGCTTAGCCTCGGGACTAGCGAGAGGGTACGGGGAGCTGTTTTTT | CASSLASGLARGYGELFF
TRBJ2-1 | - | TRBD2 | TRBV7-3 | TGTGCCAGCAGCCAGGGGGGAGCGGGGGGCAATGAGCAGTTCTTC | CASSQGGAGGNEQFF
TRBJ2-1 | - | - | TRBV4-2 | TGTGCCAGCAGCCAAGATACAGGTGAGCAGTTCTTC | CASSQDTGEQFF
TRBJ2-2 | - | - | TRBV7-6 | TGTGCCAGCAGCTTAGCCCGCCGGAGAGAAACTAACAGGCGCGCGAACACCGGGGAGCTGTTTTTT | CASSLARRRETNRRANTGELFF
TRBJ1-2 | - | - | TRBV15 | TGTGCCACCAGCAGAGACCTTCGGGGAGGCTACACCTTC | CATSRDLRGGYTF
TRBJ2-3 | - | TRBD2 | TRBV7-3 | TGTGCCAGCAGCCCGACTAGCGGGATCACAGATACGCAGTATTTT | CASSPTSGITDTQYF
TRBJ1-3 | - | TRBD1 | TRBV7-9 | TGTGCCAGCAGCTTAGTACAGGGGGCAGACACCATATATTTT | CASSLVQGADTIYF
TRBJ2-1 | once | - | TRBV27 | TGTGCCAGCACCCTCTATTTAGGAGGACAGCCCCACAATGAGCAGTTCTTC | CASTLYLGGQPHNEQFF
TRBJ1-1 | - | TRBD1 | TRBV7-3 | TGTGCCAGCAGCTTAACCCGGGACAGCACTGAAGCTTTCTTT | CASSLTRDSTEAFF
TRBJ2-1 | - | TRBD2 | TRBV27 | TGTGCCAGCAGTCGGGGGGGCCCTTCCTACAATGAGCAGTTCTTC | CASSRGGPSYNEQFF
TRBJ2-7 | - | TRBD1 | TRBV14 | TGTGCCAGCAGCCTCCGGGACAGTTACTACGAGCAGTACTTC | CASSLRDSYYEQYF
TRBJ1-1 | - | TRBD1 | TRBV19 | TGTGCCAGTAGTGGACAGGGGGCGGTTGAAGCTTTCTTT | CASSGQGAVEAFF
TRBJ2-2 | - | - | TRBV4-1 | TGCGCCAGCAGCCAAGAATACAGGGTTACCGGGGAGCTGTTTTTT | CASSQEYRVTGELFF
TRBJ1-4 | few | - | TRBV7-9 | TGTGCCAGCAGCTTAGTAGGGGCAGGTGAAAAACTGTTTTTT | CASSLVGAGEKLFF
TRBJ1-2 | - | - | TRBV7-2 | TGTGCCAGCAGCTTAGGGACAGACTATGGCTACACCTTC | CASSLGTDYGYTF
TRBJ1-2 | - | TRBD1 | TRBV28 | TGTGCCAGCAGGAGGACAGGGGGCGGAAACTATGGCTACACCTTC | CASRRTGGGNYGYTF
TRBJ1-1 | - | - | TRBV28 | TGTGCCAGCACCAAACGGGACTTAAACACTGAAGCTTTCTTT | CASTKRDLNTEAFF
TRBJ2-3 | few | TRBD1 | TRBV18 | TGTGCCAGCTCACTGTCGGGGACAGGATTTACAGATACGCAGTATTTT | CASSLSGTGFTDTQYF
TRBJ1-1 | - | - | TRBV19 | TGTGCCAGTAAAAGACAGCTGAACACTGAAGCTTTCTTT | CASKRQLNTEAFF
TRBJ2-5 | - | TRBD2 | TRBV2 | TGTGCCAGCAGACCTACCCCGGGACTAACTCAAGAGACCCAGTACTTC | CASRPTPGLTQETQYF
TRBJ1-5 | - | - | TRBV5-8 | TGTGCCAGCAGCTTTCGGGATCATCAGCCCCAGCATTTT | CASSFRDHQPQHF
TRBJ1-4 | - | TRBD1 | TRBV4-2 | TGTGCCAGCAGCCAAGAGATTTCTTGGACAGGGAGTCTCGCGACTAATGAAAAACTGTTTTTT | CASSQEISWTGSLATNEKLFF
TRBJ2-5 | - | TRBD2 | TRBV5-1 | TGCGCCAGCAGCCTGGGACTAGCGGGGGGGGCGGAGACCCAGTACTTC | CASSLGLAGGAETQYF
TRBJ1-3 | - | TRBD1 | TRBV29-1 | TGCAGCGTTTTAGACAGGGGGCGAAACACCATATATTTT | CSVLDRGRNTIYF
TRBJ2-1 | - | TRBD2 | TRBV9 | TGTGCCAGCAGCGGCGGGAGGGGGACCTACAATGAGCAGTTCTTC | CASSGGRGTYNEQFF
TRBJ1-3 | - | - | TRBV2 | TGTGCCAGCAGTGATAGAGGTGCAGGGACTGGAAACACCATATATTTT | CASSDRGAGTGNTIYF
TRBJ2-5 | - | TRBD2 | TRBV7-2 | TGTGCCAGCAGCTTCCTAGCGGGGGGGTACCAAGAGACCCAGTACTTC | CASSFLAGGYQETQYF
TRBJ2-5 | once | TRBD2 | TRBV11-3 | TGTGCCAGCAGCCCCGGGACTAGCGGGGTACAAGAGACCCAGTACTTC | CASSPGTSGVQETQYF
TRBJ1-1 | - | - | TRBV18 | TGTGCCAGCTCACTACAAGAGAACACTGAAGCTTTCTTT | CASSLQENTEAFF
TRBJ1-1 | - | - | TRBV19 | TGTGCCAGTAGTACTGGAGGGCAGCTGAACACTGAAGCTTTCTTT | CASSTGGQLNTEAFF
TRBJ1-4 | - | - | TRBV5-5 | TGTGCCAGCAGCTTGAGGGAGGGCCCAACTAATGAAAAACTGTTTTTT | CASSLREGPTNEKLFF
TRBJ1-1 | few | TRBD1 | TRBV6-5 | TGTGCCAGCAGTTACTCGAACAGGGGTAACACTGAAGCTTTCTTT | CASSYSNRGNTEAFF
TRBJ1-1 | few | TRBD1 | TRBV27 | TGTGCCAGCAGCCACGGACAGGGGAACACTGAAGCTTTCTTT | CASSHGQGNTEAFF
TRBJ1-2 | few | TRBD1 | TRBV5-4 | TGTGCCAGCAGCTTAGGACAGGGGAGGAAGGATGGCTACACCTTC | CASSLGQGRKDGYTF
TRBJ2-3 | few | TRBD2 | TRBV4-3 | TGCGCCAGCAGCCAAGATAAAAGCGGGGGGGCAAATACGCAGTATTTT | CASSQDKSGGANTQYF
TRBJ1-1 | - | TRBD1 | TRBV19 | TGTGCCAGTAGTACGGGACAGGGGAGGACGAACACTGAAGCTTTCTTT | CASSTGQGRTNTEAFF
TRBJ1-4 | - | - | TRBV4-1 | TGCGCCAGCAGCCGGGACAATGTTGGAGAAAAACTGTTTTTT | CASSRDNVGEKLFF
TRBJ2-5 | - | - | TRBV5-6 | TGTGCCAGCAGCTTGATCTTGAGGGACTCCCACCAGGAGACCCAGTACTTC | CASSLILRDSHQETQYF
TRBJ2-3 | - | - | TRBV29-1 | TGCAGCGTTGAAGGCGGTAGCTCCTCCACAGATACGCAGTATTTT | CSVEGGSSSTDTQYF
TRBJ2-6 | few | TRBD2 | TRBV19 | TGTGCCAGTAGTATTGGCGGGGGGTACTCTGGGGCCAACGTCCTGACTTTC | CASSIGGGYSGANVLTF
TRBJ2-1 | few | - | TRBV28 | TGTGCCAGCAGTTTGCCGGCGGAACGGCGTGAGCAGTTCTTC | CASSLPAERREQFF